This T cell receptor (beta chain) was recorded in a study of blood T cell repertoires in COVID-19. Study at large: Samples representing acute and convalescent COVID-19 were sourced from the United States, Italy and Spain. Nucleic acid was either cDNA or gDNA, and it came from T cells, B-cell-depleted T cells, or PBMCs.

Trimming removed 5 bases from V and 2 bases from J, with 19 bases in between. The CDR3 is 16 amino acids. The germline gives CDR1 SEHNR, CDR2 FQNEAQ (reference sequence). Per the authors' pipeline: It was from reference gene primer amplification that nucleated cell counts were estimated. The method was immunoSEQ multiplex PCR; TCRdb's version includes in-frame clones alone and lacks a portion of them. That table is the source of V, J and clone size, and D and trimming were worked out from the DNA. The sample has around 25,000 clones; approximately 82% are singletons. The chain links TRBV7-9 to TRBJ2-7; D possibly corresponds to TRBD2 (6 bases). The sequenced sample consisted of peripheral blood. The receptor was isolated from a man in his 70s with acute or convalescent COVID-19. CDR3 sequence: CASSPPTGLTTYEQYF. DNA of the CDR3: TGTGCCAGCAGCCCCCCGACGGGACTTACGACCTACGAGCAGTACTTC.